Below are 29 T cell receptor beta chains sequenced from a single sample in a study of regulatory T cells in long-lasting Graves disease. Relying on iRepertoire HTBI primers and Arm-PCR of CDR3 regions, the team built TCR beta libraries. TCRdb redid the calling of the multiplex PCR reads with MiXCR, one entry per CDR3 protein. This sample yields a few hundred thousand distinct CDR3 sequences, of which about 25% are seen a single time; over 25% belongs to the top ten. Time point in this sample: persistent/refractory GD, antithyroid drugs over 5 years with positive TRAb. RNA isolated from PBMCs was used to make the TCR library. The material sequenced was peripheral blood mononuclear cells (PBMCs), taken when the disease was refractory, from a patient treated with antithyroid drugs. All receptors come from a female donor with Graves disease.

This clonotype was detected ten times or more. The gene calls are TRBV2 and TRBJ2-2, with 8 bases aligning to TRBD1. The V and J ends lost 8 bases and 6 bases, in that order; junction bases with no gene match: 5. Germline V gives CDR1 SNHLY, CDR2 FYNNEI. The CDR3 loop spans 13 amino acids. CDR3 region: CASGRGLAGELFF. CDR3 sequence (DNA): TGTGCCAGCGGCAGGGGGCTGGCCGGGGAGCTGTTTTTT.

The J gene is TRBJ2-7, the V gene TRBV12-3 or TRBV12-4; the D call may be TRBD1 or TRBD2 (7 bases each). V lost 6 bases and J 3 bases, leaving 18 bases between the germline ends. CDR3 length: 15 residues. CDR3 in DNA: TGTGCCAGCAGCAAAAGCGGGACAGCTAACTACGAGCAGTACTTC. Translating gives CASSKSGTANYEQYF.

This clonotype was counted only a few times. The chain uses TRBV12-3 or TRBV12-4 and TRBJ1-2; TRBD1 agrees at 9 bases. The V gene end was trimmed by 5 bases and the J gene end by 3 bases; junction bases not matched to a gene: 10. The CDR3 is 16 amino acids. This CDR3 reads CASSLTGGRAHYGYTF. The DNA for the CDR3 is TGTGCCAGCAGTCTGACAGGGGGTCGAGCCCACTATGGCTACACCTTC.

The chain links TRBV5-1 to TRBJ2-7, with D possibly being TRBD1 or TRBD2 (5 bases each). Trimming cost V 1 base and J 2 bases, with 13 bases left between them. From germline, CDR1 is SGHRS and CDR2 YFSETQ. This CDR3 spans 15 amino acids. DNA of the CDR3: TGCGCCAGCAGCTTGAGAGGGGATGGTACCTACGAGCAGTACTTC. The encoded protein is CASSLRGDGTYEQYF.

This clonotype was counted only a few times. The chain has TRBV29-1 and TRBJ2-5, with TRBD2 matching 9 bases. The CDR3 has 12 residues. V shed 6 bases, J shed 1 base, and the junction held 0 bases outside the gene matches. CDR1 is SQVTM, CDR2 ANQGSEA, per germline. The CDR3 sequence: CSVGLAQETQYF. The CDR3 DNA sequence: TGCAGCGTGGGACTAGCCCAAGAGACCCAGTACTTC.

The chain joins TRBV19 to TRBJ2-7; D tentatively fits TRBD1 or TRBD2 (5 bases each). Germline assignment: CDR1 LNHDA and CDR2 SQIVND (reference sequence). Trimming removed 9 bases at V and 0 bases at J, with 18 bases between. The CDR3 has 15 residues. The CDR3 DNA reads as TGTGCCAGCTCCGTACGGGGCTTTAGCTCCTACGAGCAGTACTTC. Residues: CASSVRGFSSYEQYF. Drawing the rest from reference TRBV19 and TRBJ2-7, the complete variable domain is DGGITQSPKYLFRKEGQNVTLSCEQNLNHDAMYWYRQDPGQGLRLIYYSQIVNDFQKGDIAEGYSVSREKKESFPLTVTSAQKNPTAFYLCASSVRGFSSYEQYFGPGTRLTVT.

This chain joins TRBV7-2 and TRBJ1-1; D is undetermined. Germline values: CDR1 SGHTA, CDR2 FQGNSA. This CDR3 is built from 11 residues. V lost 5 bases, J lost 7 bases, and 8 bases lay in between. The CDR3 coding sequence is TGTGCCAGCAGCGGCCAGCGTGAAGCTTTCTTT. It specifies CASSGQREAFF.

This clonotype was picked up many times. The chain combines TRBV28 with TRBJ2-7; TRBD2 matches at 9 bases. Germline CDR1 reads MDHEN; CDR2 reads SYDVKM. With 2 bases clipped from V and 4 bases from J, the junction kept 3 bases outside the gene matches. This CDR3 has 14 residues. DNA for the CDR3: TGTGCCAGCAGTTTACTAGCGGGAAATTACGAGCAGTACTTC. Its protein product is CASSLLAGNYEQYF. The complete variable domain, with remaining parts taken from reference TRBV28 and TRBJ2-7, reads DVKVTQSSRYLVKRTGEKVFLECVQDMDHENMFWYRQDPGLGLRLIYFSYDVKMKEKGDIPEGYSVSREKKERFSLILESASTNQTSMYLCASSLLAGNYEQYFGPGTRLTVT.

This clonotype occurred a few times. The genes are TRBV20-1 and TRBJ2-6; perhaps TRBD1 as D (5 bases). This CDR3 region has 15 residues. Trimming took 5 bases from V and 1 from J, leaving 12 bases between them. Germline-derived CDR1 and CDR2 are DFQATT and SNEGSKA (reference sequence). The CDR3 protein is CSAPPRVSGANVLTF. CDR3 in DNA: TGCAGTGCTCCCCCCAGGGTTTCTGGGGCCAACGTCCTGACTTTC.

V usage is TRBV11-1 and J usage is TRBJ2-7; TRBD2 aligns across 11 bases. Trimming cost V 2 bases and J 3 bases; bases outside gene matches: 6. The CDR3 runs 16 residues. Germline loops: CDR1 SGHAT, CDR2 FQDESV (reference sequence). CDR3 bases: TGTGCCAGCAGCTTAAGCAGACTAGCGGGAATCTACGAGCAGTACTTC. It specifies CASSLSRLAGIYEQYF.

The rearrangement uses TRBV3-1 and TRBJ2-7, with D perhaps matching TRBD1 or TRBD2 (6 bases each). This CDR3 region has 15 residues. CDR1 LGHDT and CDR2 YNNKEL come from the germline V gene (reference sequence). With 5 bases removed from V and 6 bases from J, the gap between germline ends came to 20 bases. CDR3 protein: CASSYDGGRNLEQYF. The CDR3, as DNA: TGTGCCAGCAGCTACGACGGGGGCCGGAACCTCGAGCAGTACTTC.

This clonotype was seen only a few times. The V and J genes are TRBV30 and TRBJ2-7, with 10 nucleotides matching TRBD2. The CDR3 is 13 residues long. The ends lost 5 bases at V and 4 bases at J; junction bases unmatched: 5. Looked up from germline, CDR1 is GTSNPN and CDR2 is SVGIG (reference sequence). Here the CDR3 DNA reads TGTGCCTGGGCTAGCGGGAGCCTATACGAGCAGTACTTC. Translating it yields CAWASGSLYEQYF.

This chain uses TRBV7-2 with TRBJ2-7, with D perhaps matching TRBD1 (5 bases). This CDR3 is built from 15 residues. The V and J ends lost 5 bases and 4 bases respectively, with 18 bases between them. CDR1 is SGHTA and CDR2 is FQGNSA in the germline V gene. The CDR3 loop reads CASSKVGRAMYEQYF. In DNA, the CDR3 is TGTGCCAGCAGCAAGGTCGGCAGGGCGATGTACGAGCAGTACTTC.

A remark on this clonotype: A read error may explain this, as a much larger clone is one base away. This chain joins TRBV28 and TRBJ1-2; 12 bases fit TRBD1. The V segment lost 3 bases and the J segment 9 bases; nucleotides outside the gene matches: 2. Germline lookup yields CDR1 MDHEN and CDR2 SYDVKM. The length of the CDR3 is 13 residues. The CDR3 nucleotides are TGTGCCAGCAGTTTGGGGACAGGGGGCAGCTACACCTTC. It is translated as CASSLGTGGSYTF.

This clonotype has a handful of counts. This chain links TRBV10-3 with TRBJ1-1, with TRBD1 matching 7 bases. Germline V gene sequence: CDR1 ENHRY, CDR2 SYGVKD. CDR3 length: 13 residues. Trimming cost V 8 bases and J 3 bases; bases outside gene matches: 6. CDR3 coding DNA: TGTGCCATCTCAGGGGGAACTGACACTGAAGCTTTCTTT. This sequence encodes CAISGGTDTEAFF.

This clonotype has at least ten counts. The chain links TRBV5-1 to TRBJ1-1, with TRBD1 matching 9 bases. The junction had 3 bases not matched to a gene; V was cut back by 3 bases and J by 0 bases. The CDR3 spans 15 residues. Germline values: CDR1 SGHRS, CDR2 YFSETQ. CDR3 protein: CASSSRQGVNTEAFF. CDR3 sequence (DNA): TGCGCCAGCAGCTCCCGACAGGGGGTGAACACTGAAGCTTTCTTT.

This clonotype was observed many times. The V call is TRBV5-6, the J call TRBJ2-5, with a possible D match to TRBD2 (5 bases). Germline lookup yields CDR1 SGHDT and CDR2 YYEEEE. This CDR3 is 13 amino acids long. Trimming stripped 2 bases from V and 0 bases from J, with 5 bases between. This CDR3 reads CASSFGDQETQYF. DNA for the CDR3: TGTGCCAGCAGCTTCGGGGACCAAGAGACCCAGTACTTC.

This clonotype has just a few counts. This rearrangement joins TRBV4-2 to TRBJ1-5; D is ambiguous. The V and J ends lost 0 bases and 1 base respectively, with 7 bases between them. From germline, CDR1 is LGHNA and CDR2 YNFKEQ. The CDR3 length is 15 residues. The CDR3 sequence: CASSQDFGSNQPQHF. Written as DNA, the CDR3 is TGTGCCAGCAGCCAAGATTTCGGAAGCAATCAGCCCCAGCATTTT.

CDR3 sequence reads: CATSASSGANVLTF. CDR3 coding DNA: TGTGCCACCAGCGCCAGCTCTGGGGCCAACGTCCTGACTTTC. This chain connects TRBV15 to TRBJ2-6; no clear D. This CDR3 has 14 residues. Germline-derived CDR1 and CDR2 are LNHNV and YYDKDF (reference sequence). V was shortened by 5 bases and J by 0 bases, with 5 bases between the two germline ends.

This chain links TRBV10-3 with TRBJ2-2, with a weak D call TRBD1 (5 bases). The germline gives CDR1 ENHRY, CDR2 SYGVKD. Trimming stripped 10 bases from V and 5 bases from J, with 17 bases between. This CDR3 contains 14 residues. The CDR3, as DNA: TGTGCCACCGTCTCGGGTGGGGCGACCGGGGAGCTGTTTTTT. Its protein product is CATVSGGATGELFF.

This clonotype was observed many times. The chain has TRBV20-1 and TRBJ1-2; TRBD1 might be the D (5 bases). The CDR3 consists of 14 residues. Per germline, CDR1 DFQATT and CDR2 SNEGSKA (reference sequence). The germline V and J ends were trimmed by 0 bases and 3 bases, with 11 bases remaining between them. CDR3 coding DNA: TGCAGTGCTAGAGATCGGGCCAGGGACTATGGCTACACCTTC. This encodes CSARDRARDYGYTF.

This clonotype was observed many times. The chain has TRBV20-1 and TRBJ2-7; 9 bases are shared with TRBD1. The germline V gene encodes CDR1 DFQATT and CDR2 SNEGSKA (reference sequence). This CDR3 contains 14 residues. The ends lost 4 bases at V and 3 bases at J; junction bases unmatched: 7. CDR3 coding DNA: TGCAGTGCTATGTCCGGGACAGGGATCTACGAGCAGTACTTC. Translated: CSAMSGTGIYEQYF.

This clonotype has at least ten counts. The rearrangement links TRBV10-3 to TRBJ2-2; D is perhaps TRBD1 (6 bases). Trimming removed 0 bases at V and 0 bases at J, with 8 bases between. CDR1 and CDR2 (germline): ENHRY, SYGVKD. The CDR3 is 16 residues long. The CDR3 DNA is TGTGCCATCAGTGAGTCGAGACAGGCGAACACCGGGGAGCTGTTTTTT. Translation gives CAISESRQANTGELFF.

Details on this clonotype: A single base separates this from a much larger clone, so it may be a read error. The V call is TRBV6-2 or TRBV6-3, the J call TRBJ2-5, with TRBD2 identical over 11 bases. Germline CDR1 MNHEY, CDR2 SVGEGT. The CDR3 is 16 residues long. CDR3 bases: TGTGTCAGCAGGCGAAGACAGACTAGCGGGAAGGAGACCCAGTACTTC. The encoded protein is CVSRRRQTSGKETQYF.

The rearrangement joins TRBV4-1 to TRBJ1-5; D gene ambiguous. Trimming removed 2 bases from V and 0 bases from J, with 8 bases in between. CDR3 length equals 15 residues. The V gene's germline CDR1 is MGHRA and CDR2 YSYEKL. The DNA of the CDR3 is TGCGCCAGCAGCCAATGGGCCGATAGCAATCAGCCCCAGCATTTT. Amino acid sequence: CASSQWADSNQPQHF.

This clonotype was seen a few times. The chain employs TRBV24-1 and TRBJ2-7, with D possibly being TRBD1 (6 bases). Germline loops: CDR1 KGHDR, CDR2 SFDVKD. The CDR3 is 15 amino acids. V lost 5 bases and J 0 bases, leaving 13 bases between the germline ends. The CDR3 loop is CATSGLAGDSYEQYF. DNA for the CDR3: TGTGCCACCAGTGGATTGGCAGGGGACTCCTACGAGCAGTACTTC.

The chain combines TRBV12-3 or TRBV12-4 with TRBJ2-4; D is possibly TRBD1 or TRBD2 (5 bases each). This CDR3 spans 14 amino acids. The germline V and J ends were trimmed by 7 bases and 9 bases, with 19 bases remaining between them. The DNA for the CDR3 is TGTGCCAGCACCGTTGGGGACCCTGGTAGCATTCAGTACTTC. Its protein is CASTVGDPGSIQYF.

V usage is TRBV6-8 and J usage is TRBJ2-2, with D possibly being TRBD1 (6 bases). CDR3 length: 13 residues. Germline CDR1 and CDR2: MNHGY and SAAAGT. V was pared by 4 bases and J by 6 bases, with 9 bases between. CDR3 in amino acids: CASSWGTSGELFF. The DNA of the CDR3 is TGTGCCAGCAGTTGGGGGACATCCGGGGAGCTGTTTTTT.

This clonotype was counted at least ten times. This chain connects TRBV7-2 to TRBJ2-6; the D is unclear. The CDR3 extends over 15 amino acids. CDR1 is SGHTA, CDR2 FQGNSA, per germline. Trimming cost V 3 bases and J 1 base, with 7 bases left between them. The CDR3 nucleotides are TGTGCCAGCAGCTTGGCACAGTCTGGGGCCAACGTCCTGACTTTC. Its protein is CASSLAQSGANVLTF.